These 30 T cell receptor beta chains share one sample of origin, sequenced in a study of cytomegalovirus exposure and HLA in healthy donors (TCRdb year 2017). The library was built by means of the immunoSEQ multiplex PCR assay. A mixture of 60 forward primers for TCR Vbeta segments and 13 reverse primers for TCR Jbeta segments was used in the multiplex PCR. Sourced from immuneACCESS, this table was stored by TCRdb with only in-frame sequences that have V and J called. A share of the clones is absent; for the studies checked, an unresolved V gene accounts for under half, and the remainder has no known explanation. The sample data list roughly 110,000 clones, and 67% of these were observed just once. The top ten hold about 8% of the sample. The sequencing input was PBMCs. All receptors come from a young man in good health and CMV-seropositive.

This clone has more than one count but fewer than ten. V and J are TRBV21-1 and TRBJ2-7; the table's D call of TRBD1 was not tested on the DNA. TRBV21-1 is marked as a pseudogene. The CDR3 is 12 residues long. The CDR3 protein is CARPLSGNEQYV. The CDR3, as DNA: TGTGCCAGGCCCCTGTCAGGGAACGAGCAGTACGTC.

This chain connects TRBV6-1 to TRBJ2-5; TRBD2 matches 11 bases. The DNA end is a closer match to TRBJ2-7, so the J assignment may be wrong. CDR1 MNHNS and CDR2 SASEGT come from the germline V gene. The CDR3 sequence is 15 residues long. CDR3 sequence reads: CASRTTSGGPYEQYF. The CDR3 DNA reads TGTGCCAGCAGGACTACTAGCGGGGGACCTTACGAGCAGTACTTC.

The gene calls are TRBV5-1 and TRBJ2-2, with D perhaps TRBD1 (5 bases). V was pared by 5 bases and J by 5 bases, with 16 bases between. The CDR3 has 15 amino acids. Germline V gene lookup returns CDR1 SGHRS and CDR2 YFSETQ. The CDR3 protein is CASRPTTAITGELFF. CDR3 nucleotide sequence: TGCGCCAGCAGGCCTACGACAGCGATAACCGGGGAGCTGTTTTTT.

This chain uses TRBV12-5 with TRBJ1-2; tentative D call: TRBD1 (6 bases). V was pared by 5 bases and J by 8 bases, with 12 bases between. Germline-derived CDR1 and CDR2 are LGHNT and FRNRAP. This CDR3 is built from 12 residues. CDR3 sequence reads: CASGADRRGYTF. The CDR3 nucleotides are TGTGCTAGTGGTGCCGACAGGAGAGGCTACACCTTC.

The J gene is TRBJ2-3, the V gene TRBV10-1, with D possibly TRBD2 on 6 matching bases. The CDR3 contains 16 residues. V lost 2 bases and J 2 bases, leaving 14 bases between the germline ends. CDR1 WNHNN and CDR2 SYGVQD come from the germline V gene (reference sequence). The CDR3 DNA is TGCGCCAGCAGTGAGCTTCGCGGGAAAAACACAGATACGCAGTATTTT. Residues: CASSELRGKNTDTQYF.

Here the CDR3 reads CASRFRQNNSPLHF. The CDR3 DNA is TGTGCCAGCAGATTTAGACAAAATAATTCACCCCTCCACTTT. The rearrangement links TRBV6-5 to TRBJ1-6; D unresolved. V was shortened by 6 bases and J by 5 bases, with 11 bases between the two germline ends. This CDR3 is built from 14 residues. CDR1 and CDR2 (germline): MNHEY, SVGAGI.

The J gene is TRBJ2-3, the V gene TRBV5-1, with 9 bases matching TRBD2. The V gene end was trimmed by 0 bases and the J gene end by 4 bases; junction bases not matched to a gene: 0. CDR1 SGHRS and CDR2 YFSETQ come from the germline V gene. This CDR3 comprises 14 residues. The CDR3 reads CASSLVAGADTQYF. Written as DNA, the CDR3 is TGCGCCAGCAGCTTGGTAGCGGGAGCAGATACGCAGTATTTT. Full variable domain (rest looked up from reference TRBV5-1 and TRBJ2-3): KAGVTQTPRYLIKTRGQQVTLSCSPISGHRSVSWYQQTPGQGLQFLFEYFSETQRNKGNFPGRFSGRQFSNSRSEMNVSTLELGDSALYLCASSLVAGADTQYFGPGTRLTVL.

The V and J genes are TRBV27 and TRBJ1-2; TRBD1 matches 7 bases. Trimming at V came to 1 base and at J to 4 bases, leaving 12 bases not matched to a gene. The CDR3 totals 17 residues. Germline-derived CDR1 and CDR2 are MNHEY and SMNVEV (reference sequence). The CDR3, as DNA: TGTGCCAGCAGTTTATTATTCGGCAGGGGGGCGTCCTATGGCTACACCTTC. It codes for CASSLLFGRGASYGYTF.

The DNA of the CDR3 is TGTGCCTGCCAGATGACAGGGACCTTCTCTGGCTACACCTTC. Its translation: CACQMTGTFSGYTF. V and J are TRBV6-1 and TRBJ1-2, with 7 bases matching TRBD1. V shed 11 bases and J 7 bases; nucleotides not matched to a gene: 16. Germline CDR1 MNHNS, CDR2 SASEGT. This CDR3 region has 14 residues.

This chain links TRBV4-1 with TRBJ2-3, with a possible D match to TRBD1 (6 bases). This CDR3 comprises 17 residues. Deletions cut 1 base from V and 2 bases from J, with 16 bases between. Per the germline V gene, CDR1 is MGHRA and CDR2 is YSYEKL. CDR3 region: CASSQARTDIHTDTQYF. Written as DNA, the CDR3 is TGCGCCAGCAGCCAAGCTCGGACAGATATTCACACAGATACGCAGTATTTT.

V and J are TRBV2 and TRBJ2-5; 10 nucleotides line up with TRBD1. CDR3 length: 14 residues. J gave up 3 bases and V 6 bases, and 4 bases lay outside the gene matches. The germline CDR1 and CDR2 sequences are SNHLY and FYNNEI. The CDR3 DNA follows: TGTGCCAGCAGCCGGGACAGGGGAAAAGAGACCCAGTACTTC. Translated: CASSRDRGKETQYF.

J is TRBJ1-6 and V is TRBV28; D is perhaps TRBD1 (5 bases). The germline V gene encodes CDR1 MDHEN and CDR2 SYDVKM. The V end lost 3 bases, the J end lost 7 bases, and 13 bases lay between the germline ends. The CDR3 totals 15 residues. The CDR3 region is CASSFPSGGNSPLHF. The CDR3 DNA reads TGTGCCAGCAGTTTCCCGAGCGGGGGGAATTCACCCCTCCACTTT. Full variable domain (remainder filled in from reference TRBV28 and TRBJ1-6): DVKVTQSSRYLVKRTGEKVFLECVQDMDHENMFWYRQDPGLGLRLIYFSYDVKMKEKGDIPEGYSVSREKKERFSLILESASTNQTSMYLCASSFPSGGNSPLHFGNGTRLTVT.

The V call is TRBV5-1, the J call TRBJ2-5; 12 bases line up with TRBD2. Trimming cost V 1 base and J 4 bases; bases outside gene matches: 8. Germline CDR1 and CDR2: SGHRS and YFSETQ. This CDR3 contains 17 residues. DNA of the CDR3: TGCGCCAGCAGCTTGCGGCCTAGCGGGGGGGCAGGAGAGACCCAGTACTTC. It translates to CASSLRPSGGAGETQYF.

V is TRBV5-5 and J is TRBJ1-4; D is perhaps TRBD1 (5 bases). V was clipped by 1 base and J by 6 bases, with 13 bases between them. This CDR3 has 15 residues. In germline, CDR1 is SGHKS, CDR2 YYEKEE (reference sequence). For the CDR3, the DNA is TGTGCCAGCAGCTTGTCGGAGGGGCCCTATGAAAAACTGTTTTTT. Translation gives CASSLSEGPYEKLFF.

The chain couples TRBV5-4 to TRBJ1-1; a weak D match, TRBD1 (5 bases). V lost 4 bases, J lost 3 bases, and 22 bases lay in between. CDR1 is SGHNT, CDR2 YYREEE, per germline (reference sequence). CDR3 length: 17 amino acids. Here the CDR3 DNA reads TGTGCCAGCAGCCCAAGGGGTATACAGATTGGAGACACTGAAGCTTTCTTT. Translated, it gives CASSPRGIQIGDTEAFF. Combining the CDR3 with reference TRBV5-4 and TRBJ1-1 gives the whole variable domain ETGVTQSPTHLIKTRGQQVTLRCSSQSGHNTVSWYQQALGQGPQFIFQYYREEENGRGNFPPRFSGLQFPNYSSELNVNALELDDSALYLCASSPRGIQIGDTEAFFGQGTRLTVV.

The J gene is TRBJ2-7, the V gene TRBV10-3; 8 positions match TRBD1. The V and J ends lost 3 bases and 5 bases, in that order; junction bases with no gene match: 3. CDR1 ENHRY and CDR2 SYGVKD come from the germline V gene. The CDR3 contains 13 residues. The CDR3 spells CAISDQDRDEQYV. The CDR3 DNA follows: TGTGCCATCAGTGACCAGGACAGGGACGAGCAGTACGTC.

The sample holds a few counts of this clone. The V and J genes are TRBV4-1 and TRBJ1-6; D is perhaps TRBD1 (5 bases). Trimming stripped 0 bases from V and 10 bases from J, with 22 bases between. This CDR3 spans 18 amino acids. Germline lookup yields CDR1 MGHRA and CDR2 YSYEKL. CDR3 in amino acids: CASSQDPGGGLGRSPLHF. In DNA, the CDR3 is TGCGCCAGCAGCCAAGATCCTGGGGGGGGGTTGGGGAGATCACCCCTCCACTTT.

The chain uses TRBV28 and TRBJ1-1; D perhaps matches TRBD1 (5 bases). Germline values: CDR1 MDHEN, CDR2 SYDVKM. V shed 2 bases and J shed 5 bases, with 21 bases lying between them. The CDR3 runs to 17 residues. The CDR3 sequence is CASSLIPSEGRRTEAFF. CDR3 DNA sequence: TGTGCCAGCAGTTTAATACCGTCGGAGGGGCGGAGGACTGAAGCTTTCTTT.

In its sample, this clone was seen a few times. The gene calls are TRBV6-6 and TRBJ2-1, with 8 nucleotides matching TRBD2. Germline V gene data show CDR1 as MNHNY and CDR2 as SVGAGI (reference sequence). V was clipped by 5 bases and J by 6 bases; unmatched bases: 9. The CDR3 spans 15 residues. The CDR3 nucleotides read TGTGCCAGCAGTACGACGGGGGGGCCTTTCAATGAGCAGTTCTTC. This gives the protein CASSTTGGPFNEQFF.

Here the CDR3 reads CASSPSEVEETQYF. CDR3 bases: TGTGCCAGCAGCCCCTCCGAGGTGGAAGAGACCCAGTACTTC. The rearrangement links TRBV11-3 to TRBJ2-5; D remains unclear. CDR1 is SGHNT and CDR2 is YENEEA in the germline V gene. Trimming cost V 5 bases and J 3 bases, with 13 bases left between them. CDR3 length equals 14 residues.

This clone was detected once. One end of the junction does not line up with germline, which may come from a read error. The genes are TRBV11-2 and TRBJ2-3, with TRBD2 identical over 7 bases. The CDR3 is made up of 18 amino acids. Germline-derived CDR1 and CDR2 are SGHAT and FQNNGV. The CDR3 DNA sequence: TGTGCCAGCAGCCCGAGGAACCGGGGGGAATTCAGCAAAGATACGCAGTATTTT. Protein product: CASSPRNRGEFSKDTQYF.

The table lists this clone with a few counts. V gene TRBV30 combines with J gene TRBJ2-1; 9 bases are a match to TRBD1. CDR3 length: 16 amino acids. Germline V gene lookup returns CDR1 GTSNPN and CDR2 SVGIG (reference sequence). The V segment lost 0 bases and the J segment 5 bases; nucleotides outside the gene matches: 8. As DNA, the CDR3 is TGTGCCTGGAGTGTGGGCTGGACAGGGGCTAACAATGAGCAGTTCTTC. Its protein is CAWSVGWTGANNEQFF.

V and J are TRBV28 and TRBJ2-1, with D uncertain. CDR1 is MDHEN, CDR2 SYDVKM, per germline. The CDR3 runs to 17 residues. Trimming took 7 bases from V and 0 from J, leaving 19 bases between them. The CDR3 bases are TGTGCCAGCACCCTTTACGTCGGGTCTAGCTCCTACAATGAGCAGTTCTTC. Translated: CASTLYVGSSSYNEQFF.

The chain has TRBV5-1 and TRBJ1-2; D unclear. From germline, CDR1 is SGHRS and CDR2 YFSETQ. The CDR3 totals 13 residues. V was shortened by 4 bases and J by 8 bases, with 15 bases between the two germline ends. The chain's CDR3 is CASSRPDWPGYTF. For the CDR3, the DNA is TGCGCCAGCAGCCGCCCGGACTGGCCGGGCTACACCTTC. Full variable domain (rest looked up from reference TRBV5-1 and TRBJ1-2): KAGVTQTPRYLIKTRGQQVTLSCSPISGHRSVSWYQQTPGQGLQFLFEYFSETQRNKGNFPGRFSGRQFSNSRSEMNVSTLELGDSALYLCASSRPDWPGYTFGSGTRLTVV.

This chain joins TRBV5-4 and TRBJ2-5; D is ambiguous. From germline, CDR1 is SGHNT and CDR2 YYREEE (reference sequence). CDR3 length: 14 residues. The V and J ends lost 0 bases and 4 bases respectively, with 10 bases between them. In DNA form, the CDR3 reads TGTGCCAGCAGCTTGGGTGAGGCGCGAGAGACCCAGTACTTC. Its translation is CASSLGEARETQYF. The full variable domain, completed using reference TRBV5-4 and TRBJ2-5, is ETGVTQSPTHLIKTRGQQVTLRCSSQSGHNTVSWYQQALGQGPQFIFQYYREEENGRGNFPPRFSGLQFPNYSSELNVNALELDDSALYLCASSLGEARETQYFGPGTRLLVL.

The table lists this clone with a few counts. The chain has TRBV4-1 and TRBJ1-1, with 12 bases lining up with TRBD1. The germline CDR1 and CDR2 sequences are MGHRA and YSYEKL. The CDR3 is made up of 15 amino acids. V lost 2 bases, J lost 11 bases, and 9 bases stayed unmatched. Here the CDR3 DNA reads TGCGCCAGCAGCCAAAGTCAAGGGACAGGGGGCCGGGCTTTCTTT. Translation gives CASSQSQGTGGRAFF.

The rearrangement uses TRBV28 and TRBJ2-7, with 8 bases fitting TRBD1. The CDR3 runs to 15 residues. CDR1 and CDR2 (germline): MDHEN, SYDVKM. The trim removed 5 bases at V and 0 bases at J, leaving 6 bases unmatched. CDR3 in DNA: TGTGCCAGCAGTCCCGGGACAGGCAGCTCCTACGAGCAGTACTTC. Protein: CASSPGTGSSYEQYF.

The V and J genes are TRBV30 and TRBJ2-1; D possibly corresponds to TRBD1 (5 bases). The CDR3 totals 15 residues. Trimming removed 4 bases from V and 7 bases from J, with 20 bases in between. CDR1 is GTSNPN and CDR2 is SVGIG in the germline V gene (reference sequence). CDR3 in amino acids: CAWTRGRAGRNEQFF. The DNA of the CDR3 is TGTGCCTGGACCCGCGGCAGGGCCGGAAGGAATGAGCAGTTCTTC.

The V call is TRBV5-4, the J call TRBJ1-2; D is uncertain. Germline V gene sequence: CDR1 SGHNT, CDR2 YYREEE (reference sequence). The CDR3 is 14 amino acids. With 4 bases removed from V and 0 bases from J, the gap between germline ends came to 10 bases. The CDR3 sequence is CASSPRGSNYGYTF. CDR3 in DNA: TGTGCCAGCAGCCCCCGGGGATCTAACTATGGCTACACCTTC.

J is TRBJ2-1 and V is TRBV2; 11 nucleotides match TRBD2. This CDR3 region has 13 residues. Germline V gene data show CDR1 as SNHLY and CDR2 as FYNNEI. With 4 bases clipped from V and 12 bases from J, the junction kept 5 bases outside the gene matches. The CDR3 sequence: CASSAYSGGGQFF. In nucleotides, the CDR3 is TGTGCCAGCAGTGCCTATAGCGGGGGGGGGCAGTTCTTC.